The entry below gives a single TCR beta chain sequence along with its context. Its antigen remains undetermined. Base qualities are not at hand, and no much larger clone is one base apart. V and J lose 2 bases and 8 bases, and a span of 12 bases separates them. CDR3 length: 13 amino acids, cysteine to phenylalanine. Of the read, only the CDR3 DNA is kept; its 39 bases are in frame from base 1. CDR1 and CDR2, per the germline V gene, are SGHAT and FQNNGV. This specimen belongs to a study of control samples from healthy donors and cancer patients (dated by TCRdb to the early 2020s). The method behind the library was the immunoSEQ multiplex PCR assay. TCRdb limited this immuneACCESS table to in-frame rearrangements with V and J called. A share of clones is missing; checked studies link under half to unresolved V genes, and the rest is unexplained. In all, the sample holds 350,000 to 450,000 clones, and more than 80% of those were seen once. Around 6.8% of the sample comes from the top ten.

The chain joins TRBV11-2 to TRBJ1-2; D gene: possibly TRBD1, on 5 matching bases. Sequencing used PBMCs. The TCR sequence derives from a man in his forties with head and neck cancer. The CDR3 has the sequence CASSLPTDDGYTF. The DNA sequence is as follows: TGTGCCAGCAGCTTACCGACAGACGACGGCTACACCTTC.